The 14 T cell receptor beta chains listed next were all sequenced from one sample in a study of cytomegalovirus exposure and HLA in healthy donors. The PCR had 60 Vbeta and 13 Jbeta primers. The table came from immunoSEQ multiplex PCR; TCRdb's copy has only in-frame clones and leaves some out. The table includes fewer than 150,000 clones, 67% detected once. The source material was PBMCs. These receptors were obtained from a man between 18 and 35 years old in good health and CMV-seropositive.

The V gene is TRBV5-1, the J gene TRBJ1-1; D may be TRBD1 (6 bases). This CDR3 is 15 amino acids long. Germline V gene lookup returns CDR1 SGHRS and CDR2 YFSETQ. The V end lost 1 base, the J end lost 5 bases, and 15 bases lay between the germline ends. The CDR3 region has the DNA TGCGCCAGCAGCTTGTTAGACGCCCAGGGGACTGAAGCTTTCTTT. This encodes CASSLLDAQGTEAFF.

V is TRBV7-2 and J is TRBJ2-5; 10 bases are a match to TRBD2. Trimming took 2 bases from V and 5 from J; bases not matched to a gene: 5. The germline gives CDR1 SGHTA, CDR2 FQGNSA. The CDR3 loop spans 15 amino acids. CDR3 DNA: TGTGCCAGCAGCTTATGGTCTAGCGGGGGTGAGACCCAGTACTTC. As protein: CASSLWSSGGETQYF.

DNA for the CDR3: TGTGCCAGCAGGGGAGACTATGGCTACACCTTC. Its protein product is CASRGDYGYTF. This rearrangement joins TRBV6-6 to TRBJ1-2; D is uncertain. CDR1 MNHNY and CDR2 SVGAGI come from the germline V gene (reference sequence). The CDR3 length is 11 residues. V lost 6 bases to trimming and J lost 3 bases, with 5 bases between them.

V gene TRBV9 combines with J gene TRBJ1-2; D is possibly TRBD1 (6 bases). Germline V gene lookup returns CDR1 SGDLS and CDR2 YYNGEE. V was shortened by 3 bases and J by 5 bases, with 14 bases between the two germline ends. CDR3 length: 14 residues. In nucleotides, the CDR3 is TGTGCCAGCAGCGCTACAGGGTGGAGGTATGGCTACACCTTC. As protein: CASSATGWRYGYTF.

V usage is TRBV5-1 and J usage is TRBJ2-2, with a weak D call TRBD1 (6 bases). Looked up from germline, CDR1 is SGHRS and CDR2 is YFSETQ. The CDR3 covers 16 residues. Deletions cut 0 bases from V and 6 bases from J, with 15 bases between. The CDR3 bases are TGCGCCAGCAGCTTGGCAACAGGGTCGGGGTCCGGGGAGCTGTTTTTT. This translates into CASSLATGSGSGELFF.

CDR3 nucleotide sequence: TGCGCCAGCAGCTTGGATGGGGCCCGGGCCGGGGAGCTGTTTTTT. The encoded protein is CASSLDGARAGELFF. This rearrangement joins TRBV5-1 to TRBJ2-2; the D gene is possibly TRBD1 (5 bases). In germline, CDR1 is SGHRS, CDR2 YFSETQ. The CDR3 totals 15 residues. V was trimmed by 0 bases and J by 6 bases, leaving 12 bases between them.

The V gene is TRBV5-1, the J gene TRBJ2-5; 10 nucleotides agree with TRBD2. Germline CDR1 and CDR2: SGHRS and YFSETQ. The CDR3 totals 15 residues. With V trimmed by 2 bases and J by 4 bases, 5 bases remained unmatched. The CDR3 loop reads CASSFTTSGAETQYF. DNA for the CDR3: TGCGCCAGCAGCTTTACAACTAGCGGGGCAGAGACCCAGTACTTC.

The chain uses TRBV21-1 and TRBJ2-1; TRBD2 is the table's D call, not checked against the DNA. TRBV21-1 is a listed pseudogene. The CDR3 covers 18 residues. The CDR3 nucleotides read TGTGCCAGCAACAACCATGGAACCGGGACTAGTAACCCCAGGGAGCAGTTCTTC. It encodes CASNNHGTGTSNPREQFF.

The genes are TRBV7-7 and TRBJ2-7; weak D call: TRBD1 (6 bases). With 5 bases removed from V and 0 bases from J, the gap between germline ends came to 11 bases. Per the germline V gene, CDR1 is SSHAT and CDR2 is FNYEAQ (reference sequence). The CDR3 is made up of 14 amino acids. The CDR3 sequence is CASSPTDSSYEQYF. As DNA, the CDR3 is TGTGCCAGCAGCCCCACGGACAGCTCCTACGAGCAGTACTTC. The full variable domain, in which reference TRBV7-7 and TRBJ2-7 provide the parts outside the CDR3, is GAGVSQSPRYKVTKRGQDVTLRCDPISSHATLYWYQQALGQGPEFLTYFNYEAQPDKSGLPSDRFSAERPEGSISTLTIQRTEQRDSAMYRCASSPTDSSYEQYFGPGTRLTVT.

The chain carries TRBV6-5 and TRBJ2-3, with TRBD2 identical over 10 bases. The junction had 8 bases not matched to a gene; V was cut back by 6 bases and J by 14 bases. From germline, CDR1 is MNHEY and CDR2 SVGAGI. The CDR3 is made up of 12 amino acids. CDR3 bases: TGTGCCAGCAGGGCCCTAGCGGGGGAATGGTATTTT. As protein: CASRALAGEWYF.

The J gene is TRBJ1-1, the V gene TRBV5-1; 7 bases are a match to TRBD1. V was pared by 4 bases and J by 1 base, with 4 bases of the junction left unmatched. Germline V lookup: CDR1 SGHRS, CDR2 YFSETQ. This CDR3 contains 14 residues. The CDR3 region is CASSVTGRNTEAFF. The CDR3 DNA sequence: TGCGCCAGCAGCGTGACAGGGAGGAACACTGAAGCTTTCTTT.

This sequence joins TRBV10-3 and TRBJ2-7, with 9 bases matching TRBD1. The CDR3 is 17 amino acids. Trimming took 1 base from V and 2 from J; bases not matched to a gene: 9. Germline CDR1 ENHRY, CDR2 SYGVKD. The CDR3 region has the DNA TGTGCCATCAGTGAGTTCGCTGGACAGGGGCGGACCTACGAGCAGTACGTC. Its translation is CAISEFAGQGRTYEQYV.

This chain uses TRBV18 with TRBJ2-7, with 7 bases fitting TRBD1. The trim removed 4 bases at V and 5 bases at J, leaving 5 bases unmatched. The CDR3 runs to 13 residues. The germline CDR1 and CDR2 sequences are KGHSH and LQKENI. This chain's CDR3 is CASSLQGSNEQYV. The CDR3 DNA reads TGTGCCAGCTCACTACAGGGGTCGAACGAGCAGTACGTC.

The chain uses TRBV2 and TRBJ2-3, with 7 bases matching TRBD2. V trimming: 3 bases; J trimming: 1 base; junction bases outside the gene matches: 7. Germline loops: CDR1 SNHLY, CDR2 FYNNEI. There are 16 residues in the CDR3. CDR3 residues: CASSDGGGDGTDTQYF. For the CDR3, the DNA is TGTGCCAGCAGTGATGGGGGGGGTGATGGCACAGATACGCAGTATTTT.